A single sample is the source of the 12 T cell receptor beta chains below, sequenced in a study of blood T cell repertoires in COVID-19. Data came from immunoSEQ multiplex PCR; TCRdb stores just in-frame clones and leaves some out. The data hold roughly 100,000 clones, with about four fifths observed a single time. The sequenced material came from peripheral blood. These receptors all stem from a woman aged 80 or over with active or convalescent COVID-19.

This clone was found a few times. The J gene is TRBJ1-1, the V gene TRBV6-6; 7 positions agree with TRBD1. V shed 4 bases and J 5 bases; nucleotides not matched to a gene: 4. CDR3 length: 13 residues. In germline, CDR1 is MNHNY, CDR2 SVGAGI (reference sequence). CDR3 in amino acids: CASSSIQGTEAFF. DNA of the CDR3: TGTGCCAGCAGTTCTATACAGGGGACTGAAGCTTTCTTT.

V and J are TRBV29-1 and TRBJ2-7; D not resolved. Between the trimmed V and J ends, which lost 7 bases and 6 bases, there was a span of 7 bases. The CDR3 spans 9 residues. Germline V gene lookup returns CDR1 SQVTM and CDR2 ANQGSEA. The CDR3 coding sequence is TGCAGCGACTTGAGCGAGCAGTACTTC. It is translated as CSDLSEQYF.

The chain couples TRBV5-5 to TRBJ2-7; 8 bases fit TRBD2. CDR1 is SGHKS, CDR2 YYEKEE, per germline (reference sequence). Germline trimming cut 6 bases from V and 6 bases from J; bases unmatched to any gene: 14. The CDR3 extends over 15 amino acids. Here the CDR3 DNA reads TGTGCCAGCACTCTCGAGGAAGCGGGAGTTGTCGAGCAGTACTTC. Its translation is CASTLEEAGVVEQYF.

The chain carries TRBV6-5 and TRBJ2-1, with 13 bases aligning to TRBD2. The CDR3 runs 13 residues. CDR1 is MNHEY, CDR2 SVGAGI, per germline. V was pared by 10 bases and J by 7 bases, with 4 bases of the junction left unmatched. The CDR3 loop reads CATPGLAGNEQFF. CDR3 nucleotides: TGTGCCACCCCGGGACTAGCGGGAAATGAGCAGTTCTTC.

The rearrangement joins TRBV6-5 to TRBJ2-5; 10 nucleotides agree with TRBD2. J lost 4 bases, V lost 11 bases, and 10 bases had no gene match. Germline CDR1 is MNHEY and CDR2 is SVGAGI. The CDR3 sequence is 14 residues long. DNA of the CDR3: TGTGCCGGTGTAGCGGGAGGTTCCTTAGAGACCCAGTACTTC. Translation: CAGVAGGSLETQYF.

This chain uses TRBV27 with TRBJ1-6; TRBD1 matches at 7 bases. CDR1 and CDR2 (germline): MNHEY, SMNVEV (reference sequence). The CDR3 is 14 amino acids. V lost 4 bases, J lost 9 bases, and 6 bases stayed unmatched. CDR3 sequence (DNA): TGTGCCAGCAGTTCAACTAACAGGGGTTCACCCCTCCACTTT. Translated: CASSSTNRGSPLHF.

This rearrangement joins TRBV10-3 to TRBJ1-5; 8 bases agree with TRBD1. The CDR3 is 14 amino acids. Germline CDR1 and CDR2: ENHRY and SYGVKD. Trimming removed 6 bases from V and 3 bases from J; junction bases left unmatched: 4. The CDR3 spells CAIRGTGTNQPQHF. The CDR3 DNA reads TGTGCCATCAGGGGGACAGGTACCAATCAGCCCCAGCATTTT.

The chain joins TRBV4-2 to TRBJ2-5, with TRBD2 matching over 10 bases. The CDR3 extends over 16 amino acids. V lost 1 base to trimming and J lost 2 bases; unmatched junction nucleotides: 4. The V gene's germline CDR1 is LGHNA and CDR2 YNFKEQ. CDR3 coding DNA: TGTGCCAGCAGCCAAGGGAGCGGGGGGGGGCAAGAGACCCAGTACTTC. Translated, it gives CASSQGSGGGQETQYF.

The chain is built from TRBV5-1 and TRBJ2-3; 16 bases align to TRBD2. Germline V gene sequence: CDR1 SGHRS, CDR2 YFSETQ. CDR3 length: 18 amino acids. The junction had 4 bases not matched to a gene; V was cut back by 3 bases and J by 0 bases. CDR3 residues: CASSSGLAGGPSTDTQYF. The CDR3 coding sequence is TGCGCCAGCAGCTCGGGACTAGCGGGAGGGCCGAGCACAGATACGCAGTATTTT.

The chain has TRBV6-5 and TRBJ1-4; D might be TRBD1 (5 bases). The V end was cut by 2 bases, the J end by 7 bases, with 11 bases between. This CDR3 spans 14 amino acids. The germline CDR1 and CDR2 sequences are MNHEY and SVGAGI. CDR3 DNA sequence: TGTGCCAGCAGTTACACAGGAGTTGGTGAAAAACTGTTTTTT. Amino acids: CASSYTGVGEKLFF.

This sequence joins TRBV6-2 or TRBV6-3 and TRBJ2-5; possible D gene TRBD2, 5 bases. V lost 5 bases and J 6 bases, leaving 7 bases between the germline ends. The germline gives CDR1 MNHEY, CDR2 SVGEGT. The CDR3 is 11 residues long. The CDR3 nucleotides read TGTGCCAGCAGTCGCGGGCAGACCCAGTACTTC. Translating it yields CASSRGQTQYF.

V is TRBV11-2 and J is TRBJ2-1; 16 bases align to TRBD2. Looked up from germline, CDR1 is SGHAT and CDR2 is FQNNGV. Germline trimming cut 3 bases from V and 1 base from J; bases unmatched to any gene: 6. The CDR3 contains 19 residues. CDR3 DNA sequence: TGTGCCAGCAGCTTGGGACTAGCGGGAGGGGGTAGGTCCTACAATGAGCAGTTCTTC. It codes for CASSLGLAGGGRSYNEQFF. The full variable domain, with the rest looked up from reference TRBV11-2 and TRBJ2-1, is EAGVAQSPRYKIIEKRQSVAFWCNPISGHATLYWYQQILGQGPKLLIQFQNNGVVDDSQLPKDRFSAERLKGVDSTLKIQPAKLEDSAVYLCASSLGLAGGGRSYNEQFFGPGTRLTVL.